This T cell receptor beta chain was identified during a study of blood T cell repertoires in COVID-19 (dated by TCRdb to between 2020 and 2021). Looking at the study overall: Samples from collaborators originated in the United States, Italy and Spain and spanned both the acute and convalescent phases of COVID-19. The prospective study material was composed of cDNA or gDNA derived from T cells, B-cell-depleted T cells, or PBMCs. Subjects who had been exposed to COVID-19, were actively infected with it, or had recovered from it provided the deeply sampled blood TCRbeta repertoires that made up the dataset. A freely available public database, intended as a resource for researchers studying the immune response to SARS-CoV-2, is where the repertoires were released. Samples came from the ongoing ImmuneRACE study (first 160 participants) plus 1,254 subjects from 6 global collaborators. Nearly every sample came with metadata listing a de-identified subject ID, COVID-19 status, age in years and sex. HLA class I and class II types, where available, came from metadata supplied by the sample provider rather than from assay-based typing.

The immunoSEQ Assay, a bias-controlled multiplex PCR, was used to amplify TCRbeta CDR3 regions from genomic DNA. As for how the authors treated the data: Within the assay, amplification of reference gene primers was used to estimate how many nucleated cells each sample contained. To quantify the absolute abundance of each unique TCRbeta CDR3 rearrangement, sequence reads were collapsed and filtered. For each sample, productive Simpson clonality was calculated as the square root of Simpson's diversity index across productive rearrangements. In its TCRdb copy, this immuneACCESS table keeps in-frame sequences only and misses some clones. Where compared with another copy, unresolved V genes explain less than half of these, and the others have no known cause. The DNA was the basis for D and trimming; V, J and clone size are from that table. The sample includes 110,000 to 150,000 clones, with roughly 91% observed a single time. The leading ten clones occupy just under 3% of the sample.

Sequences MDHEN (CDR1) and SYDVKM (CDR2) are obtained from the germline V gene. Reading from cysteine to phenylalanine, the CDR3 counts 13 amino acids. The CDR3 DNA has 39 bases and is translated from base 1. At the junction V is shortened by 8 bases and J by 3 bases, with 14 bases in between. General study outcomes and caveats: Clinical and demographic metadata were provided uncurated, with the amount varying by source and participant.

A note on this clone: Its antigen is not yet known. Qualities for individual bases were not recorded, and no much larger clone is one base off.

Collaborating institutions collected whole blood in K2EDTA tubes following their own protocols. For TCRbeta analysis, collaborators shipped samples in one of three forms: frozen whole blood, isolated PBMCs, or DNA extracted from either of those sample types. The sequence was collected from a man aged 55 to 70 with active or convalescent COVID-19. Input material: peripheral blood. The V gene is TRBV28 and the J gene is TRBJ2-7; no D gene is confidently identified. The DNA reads TGTGCCAGCGCATTCAACAGCAACTACGAGCAGTACTTC. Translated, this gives CASAFNSNYEQYF.